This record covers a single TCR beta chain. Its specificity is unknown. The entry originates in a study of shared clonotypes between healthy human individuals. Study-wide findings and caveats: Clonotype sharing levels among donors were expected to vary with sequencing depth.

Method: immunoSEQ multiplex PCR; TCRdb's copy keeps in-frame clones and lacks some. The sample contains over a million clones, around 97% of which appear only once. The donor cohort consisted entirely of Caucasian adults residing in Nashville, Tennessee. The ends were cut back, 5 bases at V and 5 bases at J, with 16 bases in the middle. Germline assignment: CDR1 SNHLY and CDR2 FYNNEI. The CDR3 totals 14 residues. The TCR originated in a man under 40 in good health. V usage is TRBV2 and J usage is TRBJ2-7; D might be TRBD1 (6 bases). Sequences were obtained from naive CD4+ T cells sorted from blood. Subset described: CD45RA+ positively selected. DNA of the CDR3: TGTGCCAGCAGTAAGGAACAGGGCTCGAACGAGCAGTACTTC. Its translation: CASSKEQGSNEQYF.